This T cell receptor beta chain emerged from a study of T cell responses to AZD1222 COVID-19 vaccine. The study, taken as a whole, reports: The donor group comprised mostly white British people and more females; the analysis possibly underestimated clonal diversity. Spike regions recognized by vaccine-associated CD4 TCRs spanned the protein, led by 160-218 and 743-854. Only a handful of people who got AZD1222 tested seropositive at baseline.

The method was immunoSEQ multiplex PCR; TCRdb's version includes in-frame clones alone and lacks a portion of them. Among about 180,000 clones, about 91% were seen once, and the ten largest hold approximately 10%. As for this clone: The antigen remains undetermined.

Germline-derived CDR1 and CDR2 are SGHVS and FNYEAQ. The CDR3 has 18 amino acids. Trimming took 0 bases from V and 1 from J, leaving 18 bases between them. The source is an adult who received the AZD1222 COVID-19 vaccine. The chain uses TRBV7-6 and TRBJ2-5; a possible D gene is TRBD1 (5 bases). The sequencing here drew on peripheral blood, taken 28 days after the second AZD1222 dose. The CDR3 sequence is CASSLARPSGFTQETQYF. CDR3 sequence (DNA): TGTGCCAGCAGCTTAGCGCGGCCGTCAGGGTTCACCCAAGAGACCCAGTACTTC.